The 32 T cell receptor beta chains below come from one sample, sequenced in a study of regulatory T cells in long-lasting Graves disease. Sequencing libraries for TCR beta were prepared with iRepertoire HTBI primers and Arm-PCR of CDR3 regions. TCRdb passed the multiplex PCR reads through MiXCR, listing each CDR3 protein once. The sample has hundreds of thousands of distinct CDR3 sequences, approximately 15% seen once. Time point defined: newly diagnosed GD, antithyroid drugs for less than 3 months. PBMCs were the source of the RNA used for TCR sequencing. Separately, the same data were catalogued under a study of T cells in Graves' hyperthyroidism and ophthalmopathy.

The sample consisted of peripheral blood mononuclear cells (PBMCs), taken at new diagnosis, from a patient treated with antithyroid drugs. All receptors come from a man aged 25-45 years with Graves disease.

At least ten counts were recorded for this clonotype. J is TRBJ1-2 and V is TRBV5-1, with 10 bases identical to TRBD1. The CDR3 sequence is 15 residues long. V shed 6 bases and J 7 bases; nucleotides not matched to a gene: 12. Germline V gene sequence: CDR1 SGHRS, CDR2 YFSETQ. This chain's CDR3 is CASTSSGQGDFGYTF. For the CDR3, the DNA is TGCGCCAGCACCTCCTCAGGACAGGGGGATTTTGGCTACACCTTC.

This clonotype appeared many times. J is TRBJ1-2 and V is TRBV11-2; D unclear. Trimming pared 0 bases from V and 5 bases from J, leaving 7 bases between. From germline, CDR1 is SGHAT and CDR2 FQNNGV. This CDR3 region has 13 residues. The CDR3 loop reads CASSLDLLYGYTF. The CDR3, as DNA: TGTGCCAGCAGCTTAGACTTGTTATATGGCTACACCTTC.

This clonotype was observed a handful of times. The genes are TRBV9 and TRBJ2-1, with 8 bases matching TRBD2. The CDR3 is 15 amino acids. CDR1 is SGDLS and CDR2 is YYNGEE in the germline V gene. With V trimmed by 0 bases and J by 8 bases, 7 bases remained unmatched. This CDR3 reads CASSVETSGSHEQFF. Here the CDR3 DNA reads TGTGCCAGCAGCGTAGAGACGAGCGGGAGCCATGAGCAGTTCTTC.

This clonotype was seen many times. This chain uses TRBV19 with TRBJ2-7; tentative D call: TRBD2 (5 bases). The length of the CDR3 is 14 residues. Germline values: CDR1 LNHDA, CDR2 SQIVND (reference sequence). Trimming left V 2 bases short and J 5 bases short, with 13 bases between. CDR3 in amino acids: CASSIPGLSDEQYF. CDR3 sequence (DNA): TGTGCCAGTAGTATACCGGGATTAAGCGACGAGCAGTACTTC.

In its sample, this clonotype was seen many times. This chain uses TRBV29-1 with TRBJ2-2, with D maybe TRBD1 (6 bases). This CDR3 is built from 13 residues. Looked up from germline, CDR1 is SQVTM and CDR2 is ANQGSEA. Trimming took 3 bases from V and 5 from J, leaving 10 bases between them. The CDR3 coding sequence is TGCAGCGTTGATGTCACAGGGACCGGGGAGCTGTTTTTT. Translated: CSVDVTGTGELFF.

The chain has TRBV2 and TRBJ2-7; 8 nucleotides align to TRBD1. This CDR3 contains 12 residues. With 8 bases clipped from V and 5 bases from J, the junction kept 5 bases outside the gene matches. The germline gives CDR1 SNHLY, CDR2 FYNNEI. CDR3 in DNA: TGTGCCAGCTCAGGGGGCTTCGACGAGCAGTACTTC. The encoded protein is CASSGGFDEQYF. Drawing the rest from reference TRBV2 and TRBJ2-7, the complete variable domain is EPEVTQTPSHQVTQMGQEVILRCVPISNHLYFYWYRQILGQKVEFLVSFYNNEISEKSEIFDDQFSVERPDGSNFTLKIRSTKLEDSAMYFCASSGGFDEQYFGPGTRLTVT.

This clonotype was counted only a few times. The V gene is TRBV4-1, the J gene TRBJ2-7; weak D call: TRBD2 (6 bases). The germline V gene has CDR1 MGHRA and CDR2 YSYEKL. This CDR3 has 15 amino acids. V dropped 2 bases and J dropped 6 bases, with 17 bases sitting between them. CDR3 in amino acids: CASSQPTSNLGEQYF. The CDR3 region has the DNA TGCGCCAGCAGCCAACCTACTAGCAACTTAGGCGAGCAGTACTTC.

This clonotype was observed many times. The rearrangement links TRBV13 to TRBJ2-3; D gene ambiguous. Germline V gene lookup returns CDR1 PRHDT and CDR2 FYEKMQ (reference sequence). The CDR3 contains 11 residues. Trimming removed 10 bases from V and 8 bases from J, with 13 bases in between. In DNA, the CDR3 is TGTGCCACGTTCGTAGTGCCTACGCAGTATTTT. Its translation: CATFVVPTQYF.

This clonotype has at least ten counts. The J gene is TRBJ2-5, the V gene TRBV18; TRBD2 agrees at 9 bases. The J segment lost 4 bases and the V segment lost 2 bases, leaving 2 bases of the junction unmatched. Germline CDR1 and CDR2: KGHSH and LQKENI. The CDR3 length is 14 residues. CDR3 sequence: CASSPTAGGETQYF. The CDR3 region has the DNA TGTGCCAGCTCACCAACAGCGGGGGGAGAGACCCAGTACTTC.

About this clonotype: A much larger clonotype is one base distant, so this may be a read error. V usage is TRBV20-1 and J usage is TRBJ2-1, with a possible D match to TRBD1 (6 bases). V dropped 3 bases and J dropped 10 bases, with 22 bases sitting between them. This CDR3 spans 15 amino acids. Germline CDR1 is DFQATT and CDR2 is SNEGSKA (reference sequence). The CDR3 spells CSASFRPRGPYEQFF. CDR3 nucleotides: TGCAGTGCTAGTTTTAGGCCCAGGGGACCCTACGAGCAGTTCTTC.

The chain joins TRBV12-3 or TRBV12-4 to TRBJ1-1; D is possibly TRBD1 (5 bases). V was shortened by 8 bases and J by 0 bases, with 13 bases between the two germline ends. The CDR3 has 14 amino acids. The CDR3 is CASGRGGMNTEAFF. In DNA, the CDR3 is TGTGCCAGCGGGCGGGGGGGGATGAACACTGAAGCTTTCTTT.

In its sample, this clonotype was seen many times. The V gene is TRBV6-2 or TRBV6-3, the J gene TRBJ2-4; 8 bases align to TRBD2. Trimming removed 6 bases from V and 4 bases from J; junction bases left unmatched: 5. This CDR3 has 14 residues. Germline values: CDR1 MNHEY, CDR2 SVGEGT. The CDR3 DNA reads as TGTGCCAGCAGACCCGGGACTAGTAAAAACATTCAGTACTTC. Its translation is CASRPGTSKNIQYF.

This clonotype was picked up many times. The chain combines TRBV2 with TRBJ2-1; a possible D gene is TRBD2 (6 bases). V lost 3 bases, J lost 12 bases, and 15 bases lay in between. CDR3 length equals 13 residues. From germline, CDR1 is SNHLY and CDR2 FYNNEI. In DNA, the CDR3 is TGTGCCAGCAGTGACTTCAGGGACTCGGGGCAGTTCTTC. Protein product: CASSDFRDSGQFF.

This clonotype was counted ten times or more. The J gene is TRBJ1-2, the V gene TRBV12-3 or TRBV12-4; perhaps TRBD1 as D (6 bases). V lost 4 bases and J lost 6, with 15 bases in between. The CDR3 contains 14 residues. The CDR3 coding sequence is TGTGCCAGCAGTTCCCCGGGACAAGCTAATGGCTACACCTTC. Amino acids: CASSSPGQANGYTF.

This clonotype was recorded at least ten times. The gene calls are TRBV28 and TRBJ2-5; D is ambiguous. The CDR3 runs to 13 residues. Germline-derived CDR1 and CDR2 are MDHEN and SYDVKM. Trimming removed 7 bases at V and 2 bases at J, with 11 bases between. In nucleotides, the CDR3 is TGTGCCAGCAATCAAGAACAACAAGAGACCCAGTACTTC. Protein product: CASNQEQQETQYF.

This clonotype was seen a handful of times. The CDR3, as DNA: TGTGCCACCAGCCCCGACGGCTCTGGAAACACCATATATTTT. Its protein product is CATSPDGSGNTIYF. J is TRBJ1-3 and V is TRBV24-1; D call uncertain. Germline V CDR1 and CDR2: KGHDR, SFDVKD. This CDR3 has 14 amino acids. Trimming stripped 7 bases from V and 0 bases from J, with 9 bases between.

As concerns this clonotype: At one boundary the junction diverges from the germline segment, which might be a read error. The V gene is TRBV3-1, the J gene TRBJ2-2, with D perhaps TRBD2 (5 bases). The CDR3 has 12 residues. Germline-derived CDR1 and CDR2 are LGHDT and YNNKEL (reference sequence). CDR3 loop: CASSPRPGELSF. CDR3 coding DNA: TGTGCCAGCTCACCTAGGCCCGGGGAGCTGTCTTTT.

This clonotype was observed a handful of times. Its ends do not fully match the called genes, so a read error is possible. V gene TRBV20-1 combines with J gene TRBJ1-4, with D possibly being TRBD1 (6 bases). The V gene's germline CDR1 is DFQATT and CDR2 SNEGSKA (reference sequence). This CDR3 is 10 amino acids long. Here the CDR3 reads CAGGGEKLFF. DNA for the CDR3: TGTGCGGGGGGCGGTGAAAAACTGTTTTTT.

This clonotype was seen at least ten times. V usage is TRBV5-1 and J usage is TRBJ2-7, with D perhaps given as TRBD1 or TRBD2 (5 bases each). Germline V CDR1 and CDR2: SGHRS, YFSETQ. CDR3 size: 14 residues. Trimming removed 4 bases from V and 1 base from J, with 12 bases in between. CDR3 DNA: TGCGCCAGCAGCCTTGTGGGGGAATCCTACGAGCAGTACTTC. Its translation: CASSLVGESYEQYF. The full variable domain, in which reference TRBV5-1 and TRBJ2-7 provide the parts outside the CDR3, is KAGVTQTPRYLIKTRGQQVTLSCSPISGHRSVSWYQQTPGQGLQFLFEYFSETQRNKGNFPGRFSGRQFSNSRSEMNVSTLELGDSALYLCASSLVGESYEQYFGPGTRLTVT.

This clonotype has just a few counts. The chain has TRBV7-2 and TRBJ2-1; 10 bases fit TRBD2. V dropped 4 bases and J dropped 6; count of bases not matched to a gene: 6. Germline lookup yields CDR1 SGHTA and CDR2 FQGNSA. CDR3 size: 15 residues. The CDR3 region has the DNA TGTGCCAGCAGCTGGGCTAGCGGGAGAACCAATGAGCAGTTCTTC. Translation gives CASSWASGRTNEQFF.

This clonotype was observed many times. For the CDR3, the DNA is TGTGCCAGCAGCCCTCCGGGGATAGCGGGGGCCTACGAGCAGTACTTC. Translated, it gives CASSPPGIAGAYEQYF. The chain has TRBV7-9 and TRBJ2-7; 9 bases fit TRBD2. This CDR3 comprises 16 residues. V lost 5 bases to trimming and J lost 2 bases; unmatched junction nucleotides: 10. Germline CDR1 and CDR2: SEHNR and FQNEAQ (reference sequence).

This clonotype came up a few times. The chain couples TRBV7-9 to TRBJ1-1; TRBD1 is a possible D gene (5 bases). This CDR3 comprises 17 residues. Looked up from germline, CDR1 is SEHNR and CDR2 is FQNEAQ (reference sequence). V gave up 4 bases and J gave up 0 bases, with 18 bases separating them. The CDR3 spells CASSSKQGEGMNTEAFF. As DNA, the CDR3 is TGTGCCAGCAGCTCTAAGCAGGGTGAGGGGATGAACACTGAAGCTTTCTTT.

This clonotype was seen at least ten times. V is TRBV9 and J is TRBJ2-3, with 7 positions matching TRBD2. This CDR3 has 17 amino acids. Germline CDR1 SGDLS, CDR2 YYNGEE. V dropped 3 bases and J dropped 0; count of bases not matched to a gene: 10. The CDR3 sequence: CASSEGPSGSSTDTQYF. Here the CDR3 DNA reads TGTGCCAGCAGCGAGGGTCCTAGCGGCAGTAGCACAGATACGCAGTATTTT.

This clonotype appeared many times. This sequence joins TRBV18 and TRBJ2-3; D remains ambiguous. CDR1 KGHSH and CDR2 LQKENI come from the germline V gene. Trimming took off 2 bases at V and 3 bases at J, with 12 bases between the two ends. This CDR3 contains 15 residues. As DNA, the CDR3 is TGTGCCAGCTCACCAGCCCCGCCGGTTACAGATACGCAGTATTTT. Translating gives CASSPAPPVTDTQYF. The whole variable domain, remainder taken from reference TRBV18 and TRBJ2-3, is NAGVMQNPRHLVRRRGQEARLRCSPMKGHSHVYWYRQLPEEGLKFMVYLQKENIIDESGMPKERFSAEFPKEGPSILRIQQVVRGDSAAYFCASSPAPPVTDTQYFGPGTRLTVL.

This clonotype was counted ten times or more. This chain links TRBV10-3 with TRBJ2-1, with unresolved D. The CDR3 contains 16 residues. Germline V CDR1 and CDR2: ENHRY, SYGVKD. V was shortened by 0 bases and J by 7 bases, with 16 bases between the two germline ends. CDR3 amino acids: CAISESPSAGSNEQFF. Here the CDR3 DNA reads TGTGCCATCAGTGAGTCGCCTTCGGCAGGCAGTAATGAGCAGTTCTTC.

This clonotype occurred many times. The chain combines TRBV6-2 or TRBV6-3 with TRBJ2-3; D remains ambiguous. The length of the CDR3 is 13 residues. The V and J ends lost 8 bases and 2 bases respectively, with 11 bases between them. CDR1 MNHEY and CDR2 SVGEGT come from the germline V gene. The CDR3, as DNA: TGTGCCAGCGGTCGAACCGTCACAGATACGCAGTATTTT. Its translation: CASGRTVTDTQYF.

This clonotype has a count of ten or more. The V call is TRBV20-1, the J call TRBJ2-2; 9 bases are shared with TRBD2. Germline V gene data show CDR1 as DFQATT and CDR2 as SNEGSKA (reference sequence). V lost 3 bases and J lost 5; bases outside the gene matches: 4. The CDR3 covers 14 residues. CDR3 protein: CSASPSGKTGELFF. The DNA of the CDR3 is TGCAGTGCTAGTCCTAGCGGGAAGACCGGGGAGCTGTTTTTT.

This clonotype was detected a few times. The CDR3 sequence is CASSYRGWDTGELFF. The CDR3 bases are TGTGCCAGCAGTTACAGGGGTTGGGACACCGGGGAGCTGTTTTTT. V and J are TRBV6-2 or TRBV6-3 and TRBJ2-2; possible D gene TRBD1, 5 bases. Germline CDR1 MNHEY, CDR2 SVGEGT. Trimming removed 2 bases at V and 3 bases at J, with 10 bases between. The CDR3 length is 15 residues.

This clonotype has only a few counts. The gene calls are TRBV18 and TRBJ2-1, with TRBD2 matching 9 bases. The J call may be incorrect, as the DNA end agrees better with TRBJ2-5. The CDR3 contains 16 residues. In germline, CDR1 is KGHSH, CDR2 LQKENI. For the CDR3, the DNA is TGTGCCAGCTCACCACGTCCGCGGGAGGGCCAAGAGACCCAGTACTTC. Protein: CASSPRPREGQETQYF.

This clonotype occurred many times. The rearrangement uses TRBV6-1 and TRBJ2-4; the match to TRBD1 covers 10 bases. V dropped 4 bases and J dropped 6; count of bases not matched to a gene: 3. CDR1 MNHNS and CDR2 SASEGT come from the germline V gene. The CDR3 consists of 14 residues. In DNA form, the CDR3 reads TGTGCCAGCAGTGCGAGGGACAGGGGAAACATTCAGTACTTC. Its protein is CASSARDRGNIQYF.

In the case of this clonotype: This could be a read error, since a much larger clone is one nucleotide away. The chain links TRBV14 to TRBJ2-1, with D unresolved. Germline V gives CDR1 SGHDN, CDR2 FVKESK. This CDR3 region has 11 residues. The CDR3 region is CASSQAYERFF. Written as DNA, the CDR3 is TGTGCCAGCAGCCAAGCCTATGAGCGGTTCTTC.

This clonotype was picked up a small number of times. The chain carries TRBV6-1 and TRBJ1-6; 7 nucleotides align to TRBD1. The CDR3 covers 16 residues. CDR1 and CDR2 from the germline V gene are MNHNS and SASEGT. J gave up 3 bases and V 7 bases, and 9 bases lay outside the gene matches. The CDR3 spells CASTKRRDSYNSPLHF. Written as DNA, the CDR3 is TGTGCCAGCACCAAAAGACGGGACAGCTATAATTCACCCCTCCACTTT.